The clone carrying this T cell receptor (beta chain) has more than one count but fewer than ten. The CDR3 is made up of 15 amino acids. Germline loops: CDR1 SGHNT, CDR2 YYREEE (reference sequence). Losses at the gene ends were 4 bases for V and 3 bases for J; bases not matched to a gene: 6. Researchers ran the PCR with 60 Vbeta and 13 Jbeta primers. The method was immunoSEQ multiplex PCR; TCRdb's version includes in-frame clones alone and lacks a portion of them. The data show 95,000 to 150,000 clones, approximately 65% seen once. The sample originates from a study of cytomegalovirus exposure and HLA in healthy donors.

J is TRBJ2-1 and V is TRBV5-4; 8 bases match TRBD2. Sequenced material: PBMCs. The clonotype was recovered from a young man in good health and CMV-seronegative. The CDR3 DNA reads TGTGCCAGCAGCGTATTAGCGGGGAGCTACAATGAGCAGTTCTTC. Encoded protein: CASSVLAGSYNEQFF.